Each of the 30 T cell receptor beta chains below was sequenced from the same sample in a study of response to subunit inactivated influenza vaccine. Each CDR3 protein is one row after TCRdb ran MiXCR on the RT-PCR reads. The data show approximately 530,000 distinct CDR3 sequences, approximately 7.2% seen once. Sequences were derived from PBMCs from blood, sampled less than 30 months after vaccination. The receptor source for this set is a man aged 45 to 75 who received an inactivated influenza vaccine.

Ten or more counts support this clonotype. The gene calls are TRBV5-1 and TRBJ2-3; 8 bases map to TRBD2. J was trimmed by 6 bases and V by 3 bases; bases with no gene match: 6. Germline CDR1 reads SGHRS; CDR2 reads YFSETQ. This CDR3 has 14 amino acids. CDR3 region: CASSSGGPSDTQYF. Written as DNA, the CDR3 is TGCGCCAGCAGCTCGGGGGGGCCCTCCGATACGCAGTATTTT.

This clonotype was observed many times. This chain uses TRBV20-1 with TRBJ2-3, with D perhaps matching TRBD1 (6 bases). The CDR3 is made up of 12 amino acids. Germline CDR1 reads DFQATT; CDR2 reads SNEGSKA (reference sequence). The V gene lost 3 bases and the J gene lost 8 bases, with 12 bases spanning the gap. The CDR3: CSARTQGPTQYF. The CDR3 DNA reads TGCAGTGCTAGGACACAGGGCCCTACGCAGTATTTT.

This chain's CDR3 is CASSQQGTGGTGELFF. The CDR3 DNA reads as TGTGCCAGCAGTCAACAGGGTACGGGGGGCACCGGGGAGCTGTTTTTT. This chain links TRBV28 with TRBJ2-2, with a tentative D call TRBD2 (7 bases). Germline CDR1 and CDR2: MDHEN and SYDVKM. The V gene lost 5 bases and the J gene lost 4 bases, with 17 bases spanning the gap. The CDR3 contains 16 residues.

The gene calls are TRBV28 and TRBJ2-5; D might be TRBD1 or TRBD2, each matching 6 bases. This CDR3 is built from 16 residues. V dropped 2 bases and J dropped 5 bases, with 18 bases sitting between them. CDR1 MDHEN and CDR2 SYDVKM come from the germline V gene. CDR3 DNA: TGTGCCAGCAGTTTAGGGACGGGGGCGCGGGCGGAGACCCAGTACTTC. It encodes CASSLGTGARAETQYF.

This clonotype was found many times. The chain has TRBV29-1 and TRBJ1-2; no clear D gene. V lost 0 bases, J lost 3 bases, and 8 bases lay in between. The CDR3 covers 13 residues. Germline CDR1 and CDR2: SQVTM and ANQGSEA. The CDR3 DNA reads as TGCAGCGTTGAAGACAGCCGTGACTATGGCTACACCTTC. Amino acid sequence: CSVEDSRDYGYTF.

This clonotype has a handful of counts. The chain is built from TRBV6-1 and TRBJ1-1, with 7 positions matching TRBD1. The CDR3 loop spans 13 amino acids. Losses at the gene ends were 5 bases for V and 12 bases for J; bases not matched to a gene: 12. Germline CDR1 is MNHNS and CDR2 is SASEGT. CDR3 sequence: CASSKETGLITFF. In DNA, the CDR3 is TGTGCCAGCAGTAAAGAGACAGGGTTGATAACTTTCTTT.

This chain connects TRBV24-1 to TRBJ2-1; 9 nucleotides align to TRBD1. The germline V gene encodes CDR1 KGHDR and CDR2 SFDVKD. This CDR3 contains 15 residues. V trimming: 1 base; J trimming: 11 bases; junction bases outside the gene matches: 8. This CDR3 reads CATSDFTGGAEQQFF. DNA for the CDR3: TGTGCCACCAGTGATTTTACAGGGGGCGCTGAGCAGCAGTTCTTC.

This clonotype was counted at least ten times. The V call is TRBV7-8, the J call TRBJ2-5; a possible D gene is TRBD2 (5 bases). The V end lost 0 bases, the J end lost 5 bases, and 16 bases lay between the germline ends. The CDR3 covers 16 residues. The germline CDR1 and CDR2 sequences are SGHVS and FQNEAQ. CDR3 region: CASSLAHASLGETQYF. The DNA of the CDR3 is TGTGCCAGCAGCTTAGCTCATGCTAGCCTTGGGGAGACCCAGTACTTC.

The sample holds many counts of this clonotype. The chain employs TRBV5-1 and TRBJ2-1, with 10 bases fitting TRBD2. Germline lookup yields CDR1 SGHRS and CDR2 YFSETQ. Losses at the gene ends were 2 bases for V and 6 bases for J; bases not matched to a gene: 14. The CDR3 has 18 residues. CDR3 protein: CASSLIPGRASGGNEQFF. Here the CDR3 DNA reads TGCGCCAGCAGCTTAATCCCGGGAAGGGCTAGCGGGGGCAATGAGCAGTTCTTC.

This clonotype was counted at least ten times. This rearrangement joins TRBV12-3 or TRBV12-4 to TRBJ1-5; D gene unclear. Trimming cost V 0 bases and J 7 bases, with 10 bases left between them. The CDR3 totals 14 residues. This chain's CDR3 is CASSLAARQQPQHF. The CDR3 bases are TGTGCCAGCAGTTTAGCCGCCCGGCAGCAGCCCCAGCATTTT.

This clonotype occurred many times. The J gene is TRBJ1-6, the V gene TRBV20-1; D perhaps matches TRBD1 (5 bases). CDR1 DFQATT and CDR2 SNEGSKA come from the germline V gene (reference sequence). Deletions cut 2 bases from V and 10 bases from J, with 15 bases between. The CDR3 runs 14 residues. The CDR3 loop is CSARQGISRSPLHF. DNA of the CDR3: TGCAGTGCTAGACAGGGTATCTCTAGGTCACCCCTCCACTTT.

This clonotype was seen a handful of times. The chain carries TRBV9 and TRBJ2-2; 9 bases line up with TRBD1. The V and J ends lost 4 bases and 4 bases, in that order; junction bases with no gene match: 8. Germline V gene lookup returns CDR1 SGDLS and CDR2 YYNGEE. CDR3 length: 16 amino acids. CDR3 sequence: CASSSPGQGGTGELFF. The CDR3, as DNA: TGTGCCAGCAGCTCGCCGGGACAGGGCGGCACCGGGGAGCTGTTTTTT.

This clonotype was detected only a few times. The CDR3 coding sequence is TGCAGTGCTAGAGTCCTAGCGGGAGGGAGTATCCCAGATACGCAGTATTTT. It yields the protein CSARVLAGGSIPDTQYF. The V call is TRBV20-1, the J call TRBJ2-3; TRBD2 matches at 12 bases. V lost 1 base and J lost 4; bases outside the gene matches: 9. This CDR3 comprises 17 residues. Germline CDR1 is DFQATT and CDR2 is SNEGSKA (reference sequence).

The chain carries TRBV10-3 and TRBJ1-1; tentatively, D is TRBD1 (5 bases). CDR1 ENHRY and CDR2 SYGVKD come from the germline V gene. V gave up 0 bases and J gave up 2 bases, with 10 bases separating them. CDR3 size: 15 residues. The CDR3 protein is CAISESGQPNTEAFF. DNA of the CDR3: TGTGCCATCAGTGAGTCAGGACAACCAAACACTGAAGCTTTCTTT.

This clonotype appeared a few times. The chain combines TRBV20-1 with TRBJ2-3; 11 bases match TRBD2. The CDR3 is 15 residues long. CDR1 is DFQATT, CDR2 SNEGSKA, per germline (reference sequence). The J segment lost 3 bases and the V segment lost 2 bases, leaving 4 bases of the junction unmatched. The CDR3 DNA reads as TGCAGTGCTAGAACACTAGCGGGAGATACAGATACGCAGTATTTT. Protein product: CSARTLAGDTDTQYF.

This clonotype showed up just a few times. V usage is TRBV7-2 and J usage is TRBJ1-2; no reliable D call. Germline V gives CDR1 SGHTA, CDR2 FQGNSA. V was trimmed by 4 bases and J by 3 bases, leaving 6 bases between them. This CDR3 contains 12 residues. The CDR3 reads CASSWSDYGYTF. Here the CDR3 DNA reads TGTGCCAGCAGCTGGTCCGACTATGGCTACACCTTC.

This clonotype has more than one count but fewer than ten. The V and J genes are TRBV28 and TRBJ2-1, with 12 bases identical to TRBD2. The CDR3 spans 17 residues. CDR1 and CDR2 (germline): MDHEN, SYDVKM. The ends lost 6 bases at V and 3 bases at J; junction bases unmatched: 9. The CDR3 sequence is CASSGLAGRAFYNEQFF. CDR3 nucleotide sequence: TGTGCCAGCAGCGGACTAGCGGGGAGGGCCTTCTACAATGAGCAGTTCTTC.

This clonotype was seen a handful of times. The rearrangement uses TRBV28 and TRBJ2-1; perhaps TRBD2 as D (6 bases). CDR1 is MDHEN, CDR2 SYDVKM, per germline. This CDR3 spans 15 amino acids. The V gene lost 2 bases and the J gene lost 6 bases, with 14 bases spanning the gap. CDR3 sequence reads: CASSLTDYIANEQFF. In DNA, the CDR3 is TGTGCCAGCAGTTTAACGGACTACATAGCCAATGAGCAGTTCTTC. Combining the CDR3 with reference TRBV28 and TRBJ2-1 gives the whole variable domain DVKVTQSSRYLVKRTGEKVFLECVQDMDHENMFWYRQDPGLGLRLIYFSYDVKMKEKGDIPEGYSVSREKKERFSLILESASTNQTSMYLCASSLTDYIANEQFFGPGTRLTVL.

J is TRBJ2-2 and V is TRBV6-1; D is uncertain. With 6 bases removed from V and 1 base from J, the gap between germline ends came to 9 bases. This CDR3 region has 14 residues. Germline-derived CDR1 and CDR2 are MNHNS and SASEGT. The CDR3 nucleotides read TGTGCCAGCAGGCCCGACGGGAACACCGGGGAGCTGTTTTTT. Protein sequence: CASRPDGNTGELFF.

This clonotype was recorded a few times. J is TRBJ2-7 and V is TRBV15, with D possibly TRBD1 on 6 matching bases. Looked up from germline, CDR1 is LNHNV and CDR2 is YYDKDF (reference sequence). V was trimmed by 5 bases and J by 7 bases, leaving 15 bases between them. The CDR3 length is 13 residues. The CDR3 coding sequence is TGTGCCACCAGCGAACAGGGATCACGGGAGCAGTACTTC. This codes for CATSEQGSREQYF.

V is TRBV4-2 and J is TRBJ2-5, with 9 bases that match TRBD2. Germline CDR1 LGHNA, CDR2 YNFKEQ. This CDR3 spans 14 amino acids. V was clipped by 5 bases and J by 8 bases; unmatched bases: 9. DNA for the CDR3: TGTGCCAGCAGCACTCGACTAGCGGCCCCCACCCAGTACTTC. It codes for CASSTRLAAPTQYF.

This clonotype appeared many times. The V and J genes are TRBV20-1 and TRBJ2-2; maybe TRBD1 (5 bases). There are 16 residues in the CDR3. Germline values: CDR1 DFQATT, CDR2 SNEGSKA (reference sequence). V lost 0 bases and J lost 1, with 12 bases in between. CDR3 protein: CSARDQDTLNTGELFF. The CDR3 DNA reads TGCAGTGCTAGAGATCAGGACACCTTGAACACCGGGGAGCTGTTTTTT.

Only a few counts were recorded for this clonotype. This could be a read error, since a much larger clone is one nucleotide away. V usage is TRBV29-1 and J usage is TRBJ2-1; tentatively, D is TRBD1 (5 bases). Germline V gene sequence: CDR1 SQVTM, CDR2 ANQGSEA. The CDR3 covers 14 residues. CDR3 DNA sequence: TGCAGCGTTCTGCAGGGAAGCTCCTACTATGAGCAGTTCTTC. It translates to CSVLQGSSYYEQFF.

This rearrangement joins TRBV20-1 to TRBJ2-3; tentative D call: TRBD1 (6 bases). This CDR3 has 16 amino acids. CDR1 DFQATT and CDR2 SNEGSKA come from the germline V gene (reference sequence). V dropped 3 bases and J dropped 0 bases, with 16 bases sitting between them. DNA for the CDR3: TGCAGTGCTAGTGATCTAAGGACAGCTAGCACAGATACGCAGTATTTT. Its translation is CSASDLRTASTDTQYF.

Ten or more counts support this clonotype. This chain links TRBV20-1 with TRBJ2-7, with D possibly TRBD1 on 5 matching bases. The CDR3 is made up of 12 amino acids. Germline V gene data show CDR1 as DFQATT and CDR2 as SNEGSKA (reference sequence). V was clipped by 4 bases and J by 4 bases, with 11 bases between them. CDR3 nucleotide sequence: TGCAGTGCTATAAAACAGGCTTACGAGCAGTACTTC. It codes for CSAIKQAYEQYF.

There are many counts of this clonotype. This chain joins TRBV5-1 and TRBJ1-5; the match to TRBD1 covers 7 bases. Losses at the gene ends were 4 bases for V and 4 bases for J; bases not matched to a gene: 5. CDR3 length: 14 amino acids. Germline V gives CDR1 SGHRS, CDR2 YFSETQ. CDR3 region: CASSPGQSNQPQHF. The CDR3 region has the DNA TGCGCCAGCAGCCCGGGACAGTCTAATCAGCCCCAGCATTTT. Using reference TRBV5-1 and TRBJ1-5 for the parts outside the CDR3, the full variable domain is KAGVTQTPRYLIKTRGQQVTLSCSPISGHRSVSWYQQTPGQGLQFLFEYFSETQRNKGNFPGRFSGRQFSNSRSEMNVSTLELGDSALYLCASSPGQSNQPQHFGDGTRLSIL.

This clonotype was seen ten or more times. The V call is TRBV20-1, the J call TRBJ2-7, with D possibly being TRBD2 (6 bases). Between the trimmed V and J ends, which lost 8 bases and 5 bases, there was a span of 16 bases. The CDR3 runs to 12 residues. CDR1 DFQATT and CDR2 SNEGSKA come from the germline V gene (reference sequence). This CDR3 reads CSTTRLGNEQYF. The CDR3 DNA follows: TGCAGTACTACCAGACTAGGGAACGAGCAGTACTTC.

This clonotype came up many times. The rearrangement links TRBV29-1 to TRBJ1-4; TRBD1 might be the D (5 bases). Trimming shortened V by 6 bases and J by 3 bases, and 11 bases separated the two germline ends. There are 13 residues in the CDR3. The germline gives CDR1 SQVTM, CDR2 ANQGSEA. CDR3 in amino acids: CSVVQGANEKLFF. In nucleotides, the CDR3 is TGCAGCGTAGTCCAGGGAGCTAATGAAAAACTGTTTTTT.

The chain joins TRBV4-1 to TRBJ2-1; 10 bases line up with TRBD2. The CDR3 sequence is 15 residues long. Germline V gives CDR1 MGHRA, CDR2 YSYEKL. J was trimmed by 4 bases and V by 6 bases; bases with no gene match: 6. CDR3 amino acids: CASRTASGRYNEQFF. The CDR3 DNA reads as TGCGCCAGCAGAACAGCTAGCGGGAGATACAATGAGCAGTTCTTC.

This clonotype was counted many times. The rearrangement uses TRBV29-1 and TRBJ2-3; 9 nucleotides agree with TRBD2. After removal of 0 bases from V and 4 bases from J, the junction contained 5 bases not matched to a gene. CDR1 SQVTM and CDR2 ANQGSEA come from the germline V gene. The CDR3 length is 15 residues. DNA of the CDR3: TGCAGCGTTGAAGATAGGACTAGCGCCGCAGATACGCAGTATTTT. Protein product: CSVEDRTSAADTQYF.